Sequencing of this T cell receptor beta chain was carried out in a study of shared clonotypes between healthy human individuals (dated by TCRdb to 2019 to 2021). Regarding the complete study: The cohort comprised a couple of women and a few men aged 18 to 49 years. Per donor, three plates each were used for CD4 naive and CD4 memory, two for CD8 naive, and one for CD8 memory. Blood TCR repertoires of five healthy adults were deeply sequenced to estimate repertoire size and the extent of clonotype sharing between individuals. To increase sequencing depth and limit assay-specific biases, TCR repertoire library preparation and sequencing were carried out by different laboratories using diverse techniques. Per donor, leukapheresis produced somewhere between about 0.9 and 9 billion PBMCs. General findings and caveats noted by the study authors: The genetic and exposure-history diversity represented was limited by the small number of donors. Across a handful of donors, 4.5% to 6.5% of naive CD4, 3% to 4% of naive CD8, roughly 2.2% of memory CD4, and approximately 0.4% of memory CD8 clonotypes were shared. Sampling was restricted to blood, and TCR repertoires in tissue are likely to differ from TCR repertoires in blood. Naive subsets generally had larger estimated clonotype richness than memory subsets did. Compared with non-shared clonotypes, clonotypes shared by all four sorted-subset donors had higher generation probabilities. Even with the large sequencing depth, rarefaction of the sorted-subset datasets indicated that sequencing was incomplete. Based on pairwise subsampling, the degree of clonotype sharing among donors was expected to be affected by sequencing depth.

Using the deep immunoSEQ assay, TCR CDR3 regions were amplified from genomic DNA by multiplex PCR. Genomic DNA extracted from each cell subset was distributed evenly over all wells of several immunoSEQ 96-well plates, and each plate served as one replicate. For sorted subsets, roughly 200 ng of genomic DNA, equivalent to around 31,000 T cell genomes, went into each replicate PCR. Purified libraries were quantified with a Qubit 3.0 fluorometer, sized on a Bioanalyzer 2100, and re-quantified with the KAPA Library Quantification kit. Each immunoSEQ 96-well plate was sequenced on its own single-read 150-cycle Illumina NextSeq 550 flow cell. The study's processing was this. Because the immunoSEQ output included only junctional sequences and no quality scores, the filtering could not be the same as the filtering used for full-length reads. Sequences were annotated with PyIR, a Python wrapper for IgBLAST v1.9, using IMGT germline references to assign V/J genes and CDR3. Reads were removed for weak V/J assignments (E-value above 1e-6), missing CDR3, stop codons, out-of-frame junctions, or ambiguous translated residues. V3J clonotypes were defined by identical inferred V gene, J gene, and CDR3 amino acid sequence. The percentage overlap between two repertoires was calculated by dividing the number of shared unique clonotypes by the size of the smaller repertoire. RTK rarefaction, the Chao1 estimator, and Recon v2.1 estimates of unobserved clonotypes were used to assess repertoire richness. For all TCRbeta clonotypes obtained by the gDNA method from four donors, generation probabilities were computed with OLGA. TCRdb provides this immuneACCESS table in a form limited to in-frame rearrangements. Some clones are lacking; in checked studies, under half of them reflect an unresolved V gene, and why the rest are absent is not known. D and trimming were read from the DNA, whereas the V and J calls and clone size are those reported in that table. The sample has 600,000 to 750,000 clones on record, 80% to 95% of them singletons. Less than 40% of the sample rests with the top ten.

Healthy HIV-negative adults with no recently reported acute infections or vaccinations were included as donors. Every donor was a Caucasian adult residing in Nashville, Tennessee, USA. The CD8 memory samples were a combination of magnetically selected CD45RO+ cells and CCR7-negative CD45RA+ effector memory (TemRA) cells. After blood collection by leukapheresis, PBMCs were isolated using Ficoll-Histopaque density gradient centrifugation and then cryopreserved in the vapor phase of liquid nitrogen. Analytical flow cytometry was used to check the purity and quantity of every magnetically sorted T cell population. From each sorted fraction, genomic DNA was isolated and quantified by UV absorbance on a Nanodrop 2000c. The V and J ends are trimmed by 4 bases and 2 bases, leaving 13 bases between them. The CDR3 numbers 15 residues from cysteine through phenylalanine. Only the CDR3 region is kept as DNA, spanning 45 bases read in frame from base 1. CDR1 and CDR2 are read off the germline V gene as SGHDT and YYEEEE.

The sample holds one count of this clone. Its antigen specificity is not known. Qualities for individual bases were not recorded, and no much larger clone is one base off. The clonotype comes from a man younger than 35 in good health. Some clones in this sample may be carry-over from other donors' samples. The V and J segments used are TRBV5-6 and TRBJ2-1; the D gene is possibly TRBD2, with 7 bases matching. The sequenced sample was memory CD8+ T cells from PBMCs. The cell subset or site label corresponds to: CD45RO+ cells pooled with CCR7-negative TemRA cells. The base sequence is TGTGCCAGCAGCCGGGGAGGGGGAACCTACAATGAGCAGTTCTTC. Its protein product is CASSRGGGTYNEQFF. The full variable domain, with segments outside the CDR3 supplied by the reference TRBV5-6 and TRBJ2-1 proteins, appears as DAGVTQSPTHLIKTRGQQVTLRCSPKSGHDTVSWYQQALGQGPQFIFQYYEEEERQRGNFPDRFSGHQFPNYSSELNVNALLLGDSALYLCASSRGGGTYNEQFFGPGTRLTVL.